This entry concerns a single TCR beta chain. Its antigen is currently not known. No base quality values were provided; no much bigger clone lies one nucleotide off. These data originate in a study of blood T cell repertoires in COVID-19 (TCRdb year 2020). Context from the whole study: Samples from collaborators originated in the United States, Italy and Spain and spanned both the acute and convalescent phases of COVID-19. The samples were drawn from the first 160 participants of the ongoing ImmuneRACE study and from under 1,500 subjects provided by 6 global collaborators. A freely available public database, intended as a resource for researchers studying the immune response to SARS-CoV-2, is where the repertoires were released. The sample metadata nearly always contained a de-identified subject ID, COVID-19 status, age in years and sex. Deeply sampled blood TCRbeta repertoires from subjects exposed to, actively infected with, or recovered from COVID-19 were included in the dataset. Where available, HLA class I and class II types were taken from metadata supplied by the sample provider and were not determined by assay-based typing. The material from the prospective study consisted of cDNA or gDNA derived from T cells, B-cell-depleted T cells, or PBMCs. General conclusions and limits of the study: The amount of clinical and demographic metadata varied by source and participant and was provided uncurated.

TCRbeta CDR3 regions were amplified from genomic DNA using the immunoSEQ Assay, a bias-controlled multiplex PCR. On the study's bioinformatics: Nucleated cell counts per sample were estimated from amplification of reference gene primers within the assay. To quantify the absolute abundance of each unique TCRbeta CDR3 rearrangement, sequence reads were collapsed and filtered. For each sample, productive Simpson clonality was calculated by taking the square root of Simpson's diversity index across productive rearrangements. TCRdb stores this immuneACCESS table with in-frame sequences only. Part of the clones is absent; in the studies checked, under half of the shortfall reflects unresolved V genes, and no reason is known for the rest. Clonal size and the V and J genes are those of that table, whereas D and trimming came from the DNA. This sample lists 150,000 to 200,000 clones; 70% to 90% were detected once. Roughly a tenth of the sample goes to the ten largest clones.

Inclusive of the bounding cysteine and phenylalanine, the CDR3 is 15 residues long. Only the CDR3 portion is preserved as DNA: 45 bases, with reading frame beginning at the first base. From the germline V gene, CDR1 is MGHRA and CDR2 is YSYEKL. V gives up 0 bases and J gives up 0 bases, and the segment between their germline ends measures 6 bases. The collaborating institutions used their own protocols to collect whole blood in K2EDTA tubes. Collaborator samples were shipped for TCRbeta analysis as frozen whole blood, isolated PBMCs, or DNA extracted from either sample type. Recombination connected TRBV4-1 to TRBJ2-1; the D gene is not confidently resolved. Source material: peripheral blood. The receptor's source is a human donor in a cohort sampled during active COVID-19. Read as DNA, the sequence is TGCGCCAGCAGCCAAGAATCGCGCTCCTACAATGAGCAGTTCTTC. This gives the protein CASSQESRSYNEQFF.